A single sample gave rise to the 21 T cell receptor beta chains below, sequenced in a study of blood T cells in healthy people across ages (dated by TCRdb to the mid-2010s). Library creation used 5' RACE. Sequencing was carried out with an Illumina HiSeq 2500. A second about 7 to 12 cycle PCR used a sample-barcoded 5' primer and a J-beta primer mix. Using fastp trimming at Q25 and MiXCR clonotype assembly, TCRdb reanalyzed the public sequencing data and kept in-frame beta chains. Every CDR3 protein is listed once, alongside the most common genes and DNA of its rows. This sample is represented by 1 million to 1.2 million distinct CDR3 sequences; more than 30% of them were singletons. The ten largest make up 10% to 15% of the sample. The specimen was blood. These receptors were collected from a young man in good health.

This clonotype was detected once. The gene calls are TRBV12-5 and TRBJ2-3; no reliable D call. From germline, CDR1 is LGHNT and CDR2 FRNRAP. The length of the CDR3 is 19 residues. Trimming left V 0 bases short and J 0 bases short, with 19 bases between. CDR3 in amino acids: CASGLVPGPGPISTDTQYF. For the CDR3, the DNA is TGTGCTAGTGGTTTGGTGCCTGGACCTGGTCCTATCAGCACAGATACGCAGTATTTT.

This clonotype was seen a handful of times. This chain uses TRBV6-2 or TRBV6-3 with TRBJ2-1, with D perhaps matching TRBD1 or TRBD2 (6 bases each). V lost 7 bases to trimming and J lost 2 bases, with 15 bases between them. Germline assignment: CDR1 MNHEY and CDR2 SVGEGT. The CDR3 length is 15 residues. CDR3 amino acids: CASIRWRGTYNEQFF. The CDR3 DNA reads as TGTGCCAGCATTCGGTGGAGGGGGACCTACAATGAGCAGTTCTTC.

This clonotype was counted a few times. The chain combines TRBV29-1 with TRBJ1-2; 9 bases agree with TRBD1. Germline V gene lookup returns CDR1 SQVTM and CDR2 ANQGSEA. This CDR3 contains 14 residues. V was pared by 6 bases and J by 8 bases, with 13 bases of the junction left unmatched. As DNA, the CDR3 is TGCAGCGTCGCTACCGGGACAGGGTCAGGAGGCTACACCTTC. It is translated as CSVATGTGSGGYTF.

This clonotype was recorded a few times. The rearrangement joins TRBV5-4 to TRBJ2-5, with 8 positions matching TRBD1. This CDR3 spans 16 amino acids. V gave up 2 bases and J gave up 0 bases; unmatched junction bases: 6. CDR1 is SGHNT, CDR2 YYREEE, per germline (reference sequence). This CDR3 is CASSLLDRAYQETQYF. The CDR3 nucleotides are TGTGCCAGCAGCTTATTGGACAGGGCGTACCAAGAGACCCAGTACTTC.

This chain links TRBV4-3 with TRBJ1-2; tentative D call: TRBD1 (6 bases). CDR3 length: 17 amino acids. V lost 0 bases, J lost 3 bases, and 17 bases lay in between. Germline V gives CDR1 LGHNA, CDR2 YSLEER. The CDR3 sequence: CASSQEFQGWPHYGYTF. CDR3 nucleotide sequence: TGCGCCAGCAGCCAAGAGTTCCAGGGGTGGCCCCACTATGGCTACACCTTC.

Comment on this clonotype: The germline gene is not matched at one end of the junction; a read error may be the cause. The V gene is TRBV9, the J gene TRBJ2-1, with D perhaps matching TRBD2 (6 bases). CDR1 is SGDLS and CDR2 is YYNGEE in the germline V gene. CDR3 length equals 17 residues. The chain's CDR3 is CASSVQAGSGPYKEQFF. For the CDR3, the DNA is TGTGCCAGCAGCGTACAGGCGGGAAGTGGTCCCTACAAGGAGCAGTTCTTC.

A word on this clonotype: A much bigger clone sits one base away, suggesting this may be a read error. The rearrangement links TRBV4-2 to TRBJ2-7, with no clear D. CDR3 length equals 14 residues. Trimming pared 1 base from V and 5 bases from J, leaving 12 bases between. Germline CDR1 LGHNA, CDR2 YNFKEQ. The CDR3 sequence is CASSQVAQTDEQYF. DNA for the CDR3: TGTGCCAGCAGCCAAGTTGCACAAACCGACGAGCAGTACTTC.

Of note for this clonotype: This may be a read error: a much more frequent sequence differs by one nucleotide. CDR3: CASSQDRGVHNEQFF. CDR3 nucleotides: TGCGCCAGCAGCCAAGATCGGGGAGTGCACAATGAGCAGTTCTTC. The V call is TRBV4-3, the J call TRBJ2-1, with D possibly matching TRBD2 (5 bases). The CDR3 has 15 amino acids. The V end lost 0 bases, the J end lost 5 bases, and 11 bases lay between the germline ends. Germline values: CDR1 LGHNA, CDR2 YSLEER.

This chain joins TRBV4-3 and TRBJ1-1; D remains unclear. The V and J ends lost 4 bases and 11 bases respectively, with 14 bases between them. The CDR3 consists of 12 residues. CDR1 LGHNA and CDR2 YSLEER come from the germline V gene. The DNA of the CDR3 is TGCGCCAGCAGCCCGTCTTGGGGATTGGCTTTCTTT. Translated: CASSPSWGLAFF.

This chain connects TRBV7-2 to TRBJ2-1; 10 nucleotides agree with TRBD2. Germline loops: CDR1 SGHTA, CDR2 FQGNSA. V was clipped by 1 base and J by 4 bases; unmatched bases: 10. This CDR3 has 18 residues. The CDR3 is CASSLGLGKRGGYNEQFF. The CDR3 region has the DNA TGTGCCAGCAGCTTAGGGCTGGGCAAGCGGGGGGGGTACAATGAGCAGTTCTTC.

The chain couples TRBV29-1 to TRBJ1-1; maybe TRBD1 (5 bases). The CDR3 spans 14 residues. Trimming removed 6 bases from V and 1 base from J, with 15 bases in between. Per the germline V gene, CDR1 is SQVTM and CDR2 is ANQGSEA. The CDR3 sequence: CSVGPDNTNTEAFF. DNA for the CDR3: TGCAGCGTGGGGCCGGACAATACGAACACTGAAGCTTTCTTT. Filled out from reference TRBV29-1 and TRBJ1-1, the complete variable domain reads SAVISQKPSRDICQRGTSLTIQCQVDSQVTMMFWYRQQPGQSLTLIATANQGSEATYESGFVIDKFPISRPNLTFSTLTVSNMSPEDSSIYLCSVGPDNTNTEAFFGQGTRLTVV.

This clonotype was observed a handful of times. The genes are TRBV2 and TRBJ2-5, with TRBD1 identical over 7 bases. Unmatched junction bases numbered 2, after V lost 8 bases and J lost 2 bases. Per germline, CDR1 SNHLY and CDR2 FYNNEI. This CDR3 spans 12 amino acids. CDR3 bases: TGTGCCAGCCAGGGACAGCAAGAGACCCAGTACTTC. It translates to CASQGQQETQYF. Drawing the rest from reference TRBV2 and TRBJ2-5, the complete variable domain is EPEVTQTPSHQVTQMGQEVILRCVPISNHLYFYWYRQILGQKVEFLVSFYNNEISEKSEIFDDQFSVERPDGSNFTLKIRSTKLEDSAMYFCASQGQQETQYFGPGTRLLVL.

The rearrangement joins TRBV11-1 to TRBJ1-1; D ambiguous. The CDR3 is made up of 15 amino acids. Trimming pared 6 bases from V and 4 bases from J, leaving 18 bases between. CDR1 SGHAT and CDR2 FQDESV come from the germline V gene (reference sequence). CDR3 loop: CASRPIQVGGTEAFF. In DNA, the CDR3 is TGTGCCAGCAGGCCTATTCAAGTAGGAGGCACTGAAGCTTTCTTT.

This clonotype was observed a handful of times. The chain joins TRBV7-2 to TRBJ1-5; D is ambiguous. The CDR3 spans 13 residues. CDR1 is SGHTA, CDR2 FQGNSA, per germline. V dropped 4 bases and J dropped 5 bases, with 9 bases sitting between them. The CDR3 DNA follows: TGTGCCAGCAGCTCCGGGTTAGATCAGCCCCAGCATTTT. This gives the protein CASSSGLDQPQHF.

J is TRBJ2-2 and V is TRBV9; D may be TRBD1 (6 bases). Trimming shortened V by 0 bases and J by 4 bases, and 10 bases separated the two germline ends. The CDR3 runs 15 residues. From germline, CDR1 is SGDLS and CDR2 YYNGEE. The CDR3 loop is CASSVDQGFTGELFF. CDR3 DNA: TGTGCCAGCAGCGTAGATCAGGGGTTCACCGGGGAGCTGTTTTTT.

The CDR3 spells CASSAGTAMNTEAFF. The DNA of the CDR3 is TGTGCCAGCAGCGCCGGGACAGCCATGAACACTGAAGCTTTCTTT. The V gene is TRBV9, the J gene TRBJ1-1; TRBD1 matches 7 bases. CDR1 is SGDLS and CDR2 is YYNGEE in the germline V gene. The trim removed 3 bases at V and 0 bases at J, leaving 5 bases unmatched. The CDR3 loop spans 15 amino acids.

The chain combines TRBV7-2 with TRBJ2-7; a weak D match, TRBD2 (5 bases). CDR3 length equals 15 residues. Between the trimmed V and J ends, which lost 5 bases and 2 bases, there was a span of 16 bases. CDR1 and CDR2 from the germline V gene are SGHTA and FQGNSA. The CDR3 sequence is CASSARGTNPYEQYF. The CDR3 nucleotides read TGTGCCAGCAGCGCCCGGGGTACTAATCCCTACGAGCAGTACTTC.

The genes are TRBV10-3 and TRBJ1-2, with TRBD1 as a possible D gene (5 bases). Germline values: CDR1 ENHRY, CDR2 SYGVKD. The CDR3 spans 16 residues. Trimming took 2 bases from V and 0 from J, leaving 13 bases between them. The CDR3, as DNA: TGTGCCATCAGTGAGGAGAACAGGCCCTCTAACTATGGCTACACCTTC. Its protein is CAISEENRPSNYGYTF.

On this clonotype: Possible read error: a much larger clone is one base away. CDR3 amino acids: CSVVAKLTYEQYF. CDR3 sequence (DNA): TGCAGCGTTGTGGCGAAACTAACCTACGAGCAGTACTTC. This chain joins TRBV29-1 and TRBJ2-7; unclear D gene. This CDR3 has 13 amino acids. Trimming removed 4 bases at V and 2 bases at J, with 12 bases between. Germline V gene lookup returns CDR1 SQVTM and CDR2 ANQGSEA.

The chain links TRBV20-1 to TRBJ1-4; D call uncertain. The length of the CDR3 is 14 residues. Trimming stripped 0 bases from V and 3 bases from J, with 8 bases between. The germline V gene has CDR1 DFQATT and CDR2 SNEGSKA (reference sequence). CDR3 nucleotides: TGCAGTGCTAGAGACGGCTTGGCTAATGAAAAACTGTTTTTT. Amino acid sequence: CSARDGLANEKLFF.

This clonotype was observed a few times. The chain employs TRBV2 and TRBJ2-4; unclear D gene. V was pared by 7 bases and J by 0 bases, with 4 bases between. The germline CDR1 and CDR2 sequences are SNHLY and FYNNEI. This CDR3 has 12 amino acids. This CDR3 reads CASTLAKNIQYF. The DNA of the CDR3 is TGTGCCAGCACGCTAGCCAAAAACATTCAGTACTTC.